A single sample is the source of the 31 T cell receptor beta chains below, sequenced in a study of CXCR3-negative and CXCR3-positive naive CD8 T cells. Study findings and constraints: A higher hydrophobicity marked the TRB CDR3s of CXCR3-positive naive cells versus CXCR3-negative naive cells.

The method, 5' RACE with UMI labels, was used to prepare the TRB cDNA libraries. TCRdb reprocessed the 5' RACE reads and stores each CDR3 protein as one record, lacking DNA. The record lists 120,000 to 150,000 distinct CDR3 sequences, of which the ten most abundant hold around 0.3%. The antigens for these receptors are not known. Sequenced sample: naive CXCR3+ CD8+ T cells from blood. Subset denoted: CD45RO-CCR7+CD27+CD95- naive CD8+ T cells expressing CXCR3 (TNR3+). The source of these receptors is a human donor in good health. Some clones in this sample may be carry-over from other donors' samples.

The chain has TRBV29-1 and TRBJ1-1. CDR3 length: 12 amino acids. Germline CDR1 is SQVTM and CDR2 is ANQGSEA. CDR3: CSESTPNTEAFF.

The CDR3 sequence: CSVVPDRFPDTQYF. The V call is TRBV29-1, the J call TRBJ2-3; checking the TCRdb D call of TRBD1 is not possible without DNA. The CDR3 covers 14 residues. Germline-derived CDR1 and CDR2 are SQVTM and ANQGSEA.

CDR3 residues: CASTYLGGEEQFF. This rearrangement joins TRBV27 to TRBJ2-1; TCRdb picks TRBD1, but there is no DNA to check that call. CDR1 is MNHEY, CDR2 SMNVEV, per germline (reference sequence). The CDR3 contains 13 residues.

CDR3 amino acids: CASSLDSPDLLNNEQFF. The V and J genes are TRBV5-1 and TRBJ2-1. This CDR3 is 17 amino acids long. Looked up from germline, CDR1 is SGHRS and CDR2 is YFSETQ.

This chain joins TRBV4-2 and TRBJ2-6. Germline CDR1 and CDR2: LGHNA and YNFKEQ. The CDR3 is 18 residues long. This chain's CDR3 is CASSLPGGPNSGANVLTF.

The CDR3 sequence is CASSFSEGRGTYTF. This chain joins TRBV12-3 or TRBV12-4 and TRBJ1-2. The CDR3 covers 14 residues.

The V and J genes are TRBV20-1 and TRBJ1-3. The CDR3 totals 14 residues. Germline V CDR1 and CDR2: DFQATT, SNEGSKA (reference sequence). The CDR3 here is CSARDVRSGNTIYF.

The genes are TRBV19 and TRBJ2-2. This CDR3 is 13 amino acids long. CDR1 and CDR2 (germline): LNHDA, SQIVND (reference sequence). The CDR3 loop is CASSIVDNGELFF. Full variable domain (missing parts from reference TRBV19 and TRBJ2-2): DGGITQSPKYLFRKEGQNVTLSCEQNLNHDAMYWYRQDPGQGLRLIYYSQIVNDFQKGDIAEGYSVSREKKESFPLTVTSAQKNPTAFYLCASSIVDNGELFFGEGSRLTVL.

CDR3: CASSFPETGGPYNEQFF. V and J are TRBV12-3 or TRBV12-4 and TRBJ2-1. The CDR3 extends over 17 amino acids.

J is TRBJ2-1 and V is TRBV7-7. This CDR3 spans 13 amino acids. Germline V gene sequence: CDR1 SSHAT, CDR2 FNYEAQ (reference sequence). CDR3 sequence reads: CASSLSGPNEQFF.

The V gene is TRBV7-3, the J gene TRBJ2-1. The germline V gene has CDR1 SGHTA and CDR2 FQGTGA. The CDR3 has 15 amino acids. The CDR3 here is CASSLVYGAYNEQFF.

This sequence joins TRBV6-5 and TRBJ2-1; the TRBD2 assignment by TCRdb is unverifiable without DNA. Germline assignment: CDR1 MNHEY and CDR2 SVGAGI. The CDR3 loop spans 15 amino acids. The CDR3 region is CASSYFPSGRDEQFF.

This chain links TRBV20-1 with TRBJ1-2; the TRBD1 assignment by TCRdb is unverifiable without DNA. The CDR3 is 15 amino acids. Germline CDR1 reads DFQATT; CDR2 reads SNEGSKA (reference sequence). CDR3 protein: CSARGTGEPTYGYTF.

The chain carries TRBV7-2 and TRBJ1-1; TCRdb's D gene call, TRBD1, goes unchecked for lack of DNA. From germline, CDR1 is SGHTA and CDR2 FQGNSA. This CDR3 is 14 amino acids long. The CDR3 protein is CASTYRGGNTEAFF.

The V and J genes are TRBV29-1 and TRBJ2-1; TCRdb's D call of TRBD1 is untestable without DNA. CDR1 and CDR2 (germline): SQVTM, ANQGSEA. This CDR3 region has 12 residues. This chain's CDR3 is CSVEQGRNEQFF.

The chain uses TRBV28 and TRBJ2-7; the D call of TRBD1 rests on TCRdb alone, since no DNA is present to check it. CDR1 is MDHEN and CDR2 is SYDVKM in the germline V gene. CDR3 length: 13 amino acids. The CDR3 is CASLGAGAYEQYF.

The chain is built from TRBV7-6 and TRBJ2-3; the TRBD2 assignment by TCRdb is unverifiable without DNA. Germline V CDR1 and CDR2: SGHVS, FNYEAQ. The length of the CDR3 is 19 residues. The CDR3 spells CASSLLAGTPTPSTDTQYF.

The chain couples TRBV7-9 to TRBJ2-3. Germline V gene lookup returns CDR1 SEHNR and CDR2 FQNEAQ (reference sequence). CDR3 size: 14 residues. This CDR3 is CASSLLGEGDTQYF.

This chain connects TRBV21-1 to TRBJ2-7; the TCRdb D gene call, TRBD1, has no DNA to confirm it. TRBV21-1 is a known pseudogene. The CDR3 length is 14 residues. The CDR3: CASSKDVGAGEQYF.

The rearrangement uses TRBV30 and TRBJ2-6. Germline CDR1 reads GTSNPN; CDR2 reads SVGIG (reference sequence). The CDR3 contains 13 residues. The CDR3 reads CAWWSSGANVLTF.

The rearrangement joins TRBV11-2 to TRBJ2-1; TCRdb outputs TRBD1, but without DNA this stays unchecked. This CDR3 is built from 15 residues. Germline CDR1 reads SGHAT; CDR2 reads FQNNGV. The CDR3 reads CASSLAGGSVNEQFF.

The chain recombines TRBV11-2 with TRBJ2-4. This CDR3 region has 17 residues. Germline V gives CDR1 SGHAT, CDR2 FQNNGV. The CDR3 spells CASSLLSEDGIKNIQYF.

J is TRBJ2-5 and V is TRBV29-1; the TCRdb D gene call, TRBD2, has no DNA to confirm it. CDR1 and CDR2 from the germline V gene are SQVTM and ANQGSEA. This CDR3 has 13 amino acids. CDR3 region: CSVEEGSGETQYF.

The V gene is TRBV12-3 or TRBV12-4, the J gene TRBJ2-7. The CDR3 runs 15 residues. The CDR3 region is CASSHPTGGYDEQYF.

The V call is TRBV10-3, the J call TRBJ2-7; TCRdb proposes TRBD1, but this gene call is untestable without DNA. The CDR3 loop spans 16 amino acids. CDR1 ENHRY and CDR2 SYGVKD come from the germline V gene. CDR3 loop: CAISDAGQGIVWEQYF.

V gene TRBV29-1 combines with J gene TRBJ2-7; with no DNA, the TCRdb D assignment of TRBD2 cannot be verified. There are 19 residues in the CDR3. The V gene's germline CDR1 is SQVTM and CDR2 ANQGSEA. The CDR3 sequence: CSVEDWRLAGDGVGYEQYF.

The chain links TRBV29-1 to TRBJ2-7. The CDR3 runs 13 residues. Germline CDR1 reads SQVTM; CDR2 reads ANQGSEA. CDR3: CSVEEEGPYEQYF.

The chain joins TRBV9 to TRBJ2-5; TCRdb proposes TRBD1, but this gene call is untestable without DNA. This CDR3 is built from 17 residues. Germline V gene data show CDR1 as SGDLS and CDR2 as YYNGEE. The CDR3 spells CASSEGYTESYQETQYF.

V is TRBV6-5 and J is TRBJ2-3. The germline V gene encodes CDR1 MNHEY and CDR2 SVGAGI. This CDR3 contains 13 residues. The CDR3 protein is CASSLDATDTQYF.

This chain's CDR3 is CASSFRLRALSTDTQYF. The chain uses TRBV5-1 and TRBJ2-3; TCRdb selects TRBD1, and the lack of DNA leaves this call unchecked. Germline V CDR1 and CDR2: SGHRS, YFSETQ. The CDR3 covers 17 residues.

This chain uses TRBV7-2 with TRBJ2-7; checking the TCRdb D call of TRBD2 is not possible without DNA. The germline gives CDR1 SGHTA, CDR2 FQGNSA. The CDR3 totals 13 residues. The chain's CDR3 is CASSSVTSNEQYF.